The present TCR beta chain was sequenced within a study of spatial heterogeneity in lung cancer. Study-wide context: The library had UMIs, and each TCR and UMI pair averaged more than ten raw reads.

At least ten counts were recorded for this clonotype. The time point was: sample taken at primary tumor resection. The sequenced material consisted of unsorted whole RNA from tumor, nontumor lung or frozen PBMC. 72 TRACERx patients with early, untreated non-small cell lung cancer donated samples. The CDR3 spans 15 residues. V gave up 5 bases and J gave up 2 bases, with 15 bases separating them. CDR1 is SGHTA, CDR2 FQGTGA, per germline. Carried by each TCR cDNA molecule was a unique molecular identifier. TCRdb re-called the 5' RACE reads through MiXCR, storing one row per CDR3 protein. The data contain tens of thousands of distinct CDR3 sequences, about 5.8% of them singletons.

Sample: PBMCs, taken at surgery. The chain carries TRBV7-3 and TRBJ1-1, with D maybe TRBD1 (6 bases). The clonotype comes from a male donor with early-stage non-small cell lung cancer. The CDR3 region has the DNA TGTGCCAGCAGCGCGCGGACAGCTAGCAACACTGAAGCTTTCTTT. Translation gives CASSARTASNTEAFF.